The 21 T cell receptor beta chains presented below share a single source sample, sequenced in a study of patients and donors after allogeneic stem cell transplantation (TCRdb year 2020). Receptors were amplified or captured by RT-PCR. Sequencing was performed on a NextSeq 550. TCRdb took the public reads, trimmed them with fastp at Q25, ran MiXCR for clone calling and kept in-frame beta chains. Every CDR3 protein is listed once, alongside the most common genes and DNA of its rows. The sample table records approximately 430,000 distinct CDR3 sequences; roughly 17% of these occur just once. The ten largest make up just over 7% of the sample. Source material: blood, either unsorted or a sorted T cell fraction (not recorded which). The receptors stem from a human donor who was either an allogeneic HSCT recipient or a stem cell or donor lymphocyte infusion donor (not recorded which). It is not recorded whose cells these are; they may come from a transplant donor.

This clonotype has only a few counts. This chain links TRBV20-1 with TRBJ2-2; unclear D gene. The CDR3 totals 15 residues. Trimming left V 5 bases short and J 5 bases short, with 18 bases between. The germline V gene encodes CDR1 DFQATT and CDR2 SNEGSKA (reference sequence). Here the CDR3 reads CSAATRTRPTGELFF. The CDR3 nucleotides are TGCAGTGCTGCAACCCGGACCCGCCCAACCGGGGAGCTGTTTTTT.

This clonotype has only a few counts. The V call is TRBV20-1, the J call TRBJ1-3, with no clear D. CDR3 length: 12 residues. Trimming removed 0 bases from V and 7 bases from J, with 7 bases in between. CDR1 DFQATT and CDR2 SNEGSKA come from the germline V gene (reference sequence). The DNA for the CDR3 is TGCAGTGCTAGAGATCCTTGGAACACCATATATTTT. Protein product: CSARDPWNTIYF.

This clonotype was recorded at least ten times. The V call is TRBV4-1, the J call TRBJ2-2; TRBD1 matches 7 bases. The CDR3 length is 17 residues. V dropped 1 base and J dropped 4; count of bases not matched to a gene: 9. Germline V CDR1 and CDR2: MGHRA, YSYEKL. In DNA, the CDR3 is TGCGCCAGCAGCCAAGCCCTTTGGGACAGACTCACCGGGGAGCTGTTTTTT. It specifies CASSQALWDRLTGELFF.

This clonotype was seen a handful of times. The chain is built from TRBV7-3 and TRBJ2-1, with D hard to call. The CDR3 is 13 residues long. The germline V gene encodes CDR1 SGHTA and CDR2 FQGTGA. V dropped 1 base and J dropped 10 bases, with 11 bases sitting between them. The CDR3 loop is CASSLKPLGEQFF. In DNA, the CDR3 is TGTGCCAGCAGCTTAAAACCCTTGGGCGAGCAGTTCTTC.

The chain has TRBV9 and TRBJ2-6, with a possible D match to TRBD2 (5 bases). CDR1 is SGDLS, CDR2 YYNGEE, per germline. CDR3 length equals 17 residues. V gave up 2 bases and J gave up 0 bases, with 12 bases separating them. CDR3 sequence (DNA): TGTGCCAGCAGCGTTAACAGCGGCCGCTCTGGGGCCAACGTCCTGACTTTC. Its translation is CASSVNSGRSGANVLTF.

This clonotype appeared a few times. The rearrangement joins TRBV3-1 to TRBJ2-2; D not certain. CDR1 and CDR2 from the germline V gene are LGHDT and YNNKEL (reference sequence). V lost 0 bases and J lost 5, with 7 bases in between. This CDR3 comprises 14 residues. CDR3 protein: CASSQDHGTGELFF. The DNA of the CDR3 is TGTGCCAGCAGCCAAGATCACGGGACCGGGGAGCTGTTTTTT. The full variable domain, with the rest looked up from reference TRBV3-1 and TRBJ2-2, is DTAVSQTPKYLVTQMGNDKSIKCEQNLGHDTMYWYKQDSKKFLKIMFSYNNKELIINETVPNRFSPKSPDKAHLNLHINSLELGDSAVYFCASSQDHGTGELFFGEGSRLTVL.

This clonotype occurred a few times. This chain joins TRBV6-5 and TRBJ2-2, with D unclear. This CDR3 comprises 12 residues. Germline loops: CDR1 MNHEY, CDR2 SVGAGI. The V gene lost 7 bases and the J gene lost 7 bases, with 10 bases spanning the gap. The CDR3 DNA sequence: TGTGCCAGCACCCACTGGAGCGGGGAGCTGTTTTTT. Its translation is CASTHWSGELFF.

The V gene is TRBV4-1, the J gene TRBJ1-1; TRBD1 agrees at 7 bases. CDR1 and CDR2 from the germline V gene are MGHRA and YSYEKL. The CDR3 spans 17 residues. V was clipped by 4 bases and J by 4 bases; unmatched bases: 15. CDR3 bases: TGCGCCAGCAGCCGACAGGGTCAGGTTGTTTGGGGCACTGAAGCTTTCTTT. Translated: CASSRQGQVVWGTEAFF.

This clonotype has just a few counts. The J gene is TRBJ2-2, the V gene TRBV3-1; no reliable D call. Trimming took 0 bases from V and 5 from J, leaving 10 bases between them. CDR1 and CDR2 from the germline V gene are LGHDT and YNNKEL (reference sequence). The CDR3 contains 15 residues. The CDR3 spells CASSQERVYTGELFF. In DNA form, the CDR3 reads TGTGCCAGCAGCCAAGAAAGAGTCTATACCGGGGAGCTGTTTTTT.

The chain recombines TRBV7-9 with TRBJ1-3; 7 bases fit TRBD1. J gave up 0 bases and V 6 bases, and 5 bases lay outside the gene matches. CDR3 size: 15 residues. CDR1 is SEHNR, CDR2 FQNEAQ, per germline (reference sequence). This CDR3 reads CASSVRGYSGNTIYF. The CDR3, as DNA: TGTGCCAGCAGTGTCAGGGGGTACTCTGGAAACACCATATATTTT.

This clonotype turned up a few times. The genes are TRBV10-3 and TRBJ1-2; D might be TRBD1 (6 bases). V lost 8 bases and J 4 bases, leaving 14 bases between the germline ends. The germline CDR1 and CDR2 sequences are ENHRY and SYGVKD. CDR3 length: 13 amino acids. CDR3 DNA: TGTGCCATCGATGGGGGGCATAGCTATGGCTACACCTTC. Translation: CAIDGGHSYGYTF.

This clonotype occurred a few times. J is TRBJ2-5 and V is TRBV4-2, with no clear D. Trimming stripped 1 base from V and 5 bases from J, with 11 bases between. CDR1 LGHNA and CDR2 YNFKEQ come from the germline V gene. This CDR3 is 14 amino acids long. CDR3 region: CASSQVAPGETQYF. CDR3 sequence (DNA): TGTGCCAGCAGCCAAGTTGCCCCCGGGGAGACCCAGTACTTC.

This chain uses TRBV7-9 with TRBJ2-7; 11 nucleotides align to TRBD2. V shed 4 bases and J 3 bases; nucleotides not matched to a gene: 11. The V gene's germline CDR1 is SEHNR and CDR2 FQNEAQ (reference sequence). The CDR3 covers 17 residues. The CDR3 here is CASSSGPGLADYYEQYF. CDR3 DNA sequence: TGTGCCAGCAGCTCCGGCCCGGGACTAGCGGACTACTACGAGCAGTACTTC.

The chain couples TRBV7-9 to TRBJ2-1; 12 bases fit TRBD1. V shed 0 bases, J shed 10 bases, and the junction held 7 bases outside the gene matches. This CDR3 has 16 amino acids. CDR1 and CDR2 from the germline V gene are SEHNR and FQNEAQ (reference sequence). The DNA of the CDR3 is TGTGCCAGCAGCTTAGCTGGGACAGGGGGCGGCCGGGAGCAGTTCTTC. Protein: CASSLAGTGGGREQFF.

The CDR3 reads CASSSPKNSPLHF. As DNA, the CDR3 is TGTGCCAGCAGCTCACCCAAGAATTCACCCCTCCACTTT. The chain is built from TRBV7-9 and TRBJ1-6; D unresolved. CDR3 size: 13 residues. Germline CDR1 reads SEHNR; CDR2 reads FQNEAQ (reference sequence). V was cut by 4 bases and J by 7 bases, with 8 bases left in between. Looking up the rest from reference TRBV7-9 and TRBJ1-6 gives the full variable domain: DTGVSQNPRHKITKRGQNVTFRCDPISEHNRLYWYRQTLGQGPEFLTYFQNEAQLEKSRLLSDRFSAERPKGSFSTLEIQRTEQGDSAMYLCASSSPKNSPLHFGNGTRLTVT.

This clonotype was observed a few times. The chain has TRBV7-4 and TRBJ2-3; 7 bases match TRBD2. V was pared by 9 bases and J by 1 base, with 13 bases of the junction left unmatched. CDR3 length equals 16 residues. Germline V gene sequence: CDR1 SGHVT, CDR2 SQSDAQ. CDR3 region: CARSTSTPGCTDTQYF. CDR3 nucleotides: TGTGCCAGATCGACTAGCACCCCGGGGTGCACAGATACGCAGTATTTT.

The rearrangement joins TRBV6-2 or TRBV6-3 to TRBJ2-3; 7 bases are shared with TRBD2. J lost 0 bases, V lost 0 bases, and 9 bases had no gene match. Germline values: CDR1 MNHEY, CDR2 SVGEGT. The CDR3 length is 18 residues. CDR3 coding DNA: TGTGCCAGCAGTTACTCGAGCCAGCGGGGTACTAGCACAGATACGCAGTATTTT. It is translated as CASSYSSQRGTSTDTQYF.

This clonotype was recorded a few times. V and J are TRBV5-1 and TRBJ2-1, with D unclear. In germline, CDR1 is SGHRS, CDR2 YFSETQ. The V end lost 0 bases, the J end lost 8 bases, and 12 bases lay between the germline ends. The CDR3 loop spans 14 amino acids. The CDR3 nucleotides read TGCGCCAGCAGCTTGGCAGGCTATTCACATGAGCAGTTCTTC. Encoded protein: CASSLAGYSHEQFF.

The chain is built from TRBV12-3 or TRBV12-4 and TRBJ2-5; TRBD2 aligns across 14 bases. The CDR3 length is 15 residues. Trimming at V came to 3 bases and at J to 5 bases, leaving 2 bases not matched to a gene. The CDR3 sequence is CASSLTSGGVETQYF. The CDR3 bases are TGTGCCAGCAGTTTGACTAGCGGGGGGGTCGAGACCCAGTACTTC.

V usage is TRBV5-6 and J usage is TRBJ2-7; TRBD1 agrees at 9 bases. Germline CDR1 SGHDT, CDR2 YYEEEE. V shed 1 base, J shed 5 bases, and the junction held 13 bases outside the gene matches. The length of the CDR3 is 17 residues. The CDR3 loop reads CASSLFWLGQGTHEQYF. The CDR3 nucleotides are TGTGCCAGCAGCTTGTTCTGGTTGGGACAGGGTACCCACGAGCAGTACTTC.

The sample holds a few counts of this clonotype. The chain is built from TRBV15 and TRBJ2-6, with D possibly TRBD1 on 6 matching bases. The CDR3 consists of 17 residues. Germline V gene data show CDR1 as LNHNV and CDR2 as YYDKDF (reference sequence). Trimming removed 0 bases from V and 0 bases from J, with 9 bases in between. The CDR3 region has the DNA TGTGCCACCAGCAGAGAGGACAGATTCTCTGGGGCCAACGTCCTGACTTTC. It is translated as CATSREDRFSGANVLTF.